The clone carrying this T cell receptor (beta chain) was counted between two and nine times. Its antigen is currently unknown. From RNA transcripts, TCR beta CDR3 regions were amplified. A first-round RT-PCR of the TCR CDR3 used the HTBI primer set. TCRdb analysed the multiplex PCR reads with MiXCR anew, one entry per CDR3 protein. The table lists approximately 480,000 distinct CDR3 sequences, around 21% of them singletons. This sample stems from a study of T cells in Graves' hyperthyroidism and ophthalmopathy. Notes on the study in general: Clonotypes that were expanded in thyroid above 0.001 mostly appeared in blood too.

The CDR3 has 14 residues. The germline gives CDR1 KGHSH, CDR2 LQKENI. V was trimmed by 6 bases and J by 5 bases, leaving 14 bases between them. This chain connects TRBV18 to TRBJ1-5, with D possibly being TRBD1 (6 bases). Sequencing used blood. The TCR was taken from a man aged 18 to 29 with Graves' hyperthyroidism. CDR3 sequence reads: CASSGGGADQPQHF. The CDR3, as DNA: TGTGCCAGCTCCGGCGGGGGGGCAGATCAGCCCCAGCATTTT.